What follows describes a single TCR beta chain. Its antigen remains unidentified. The data are from a study of OX40 agonist ivuxolimab in advanced cancers. Study-wide context: Patients were around 83% male with ages roughly 23 to 79, mean 60. Partial responses were achieved by three patients: one hepatocellular carcinoma, two cutaneous melanoma.

People who had autoimmune disease history or systemic immunosuppression were excluded. Germline CDR1 is SGHKS and CDR2 is YYEKEE (reference sequence). The CDR3 spans 15 residues. The ends were cut back, 3 bases at V and 2 bases at J, with 14 bases in the middle. Assay: immunoSEQ multiplex PCR; the TCRdb copy retains only in-frame clones and omits some. The data show about 21,000 clones, 88% seen once. Study findings and constraints: At 0.1 to 3.0 mg/kg and by week 6, CD4+ and CD8+ T cells in the blood had expanded clonally.

The gene calls are TRBV5-5 and TRBJ1-1, with D possibly being TRBD1 (6 bases). The source was CD4+ or CD8+ T cells sorted from blood, collected in a trial of the OX40 agonist ivuxolimab. The clonotype originates from an adult with an advanced solid tumor such as melanoma, head and neck, liver or kidney cancer. The CDR3 loop is CASSSKGTFNTEAFF. The CDR3 nucleotides read TGTGCCAGCAGCTCAAAAGGGACATTTAACACTGAAGCTTTCTTT.